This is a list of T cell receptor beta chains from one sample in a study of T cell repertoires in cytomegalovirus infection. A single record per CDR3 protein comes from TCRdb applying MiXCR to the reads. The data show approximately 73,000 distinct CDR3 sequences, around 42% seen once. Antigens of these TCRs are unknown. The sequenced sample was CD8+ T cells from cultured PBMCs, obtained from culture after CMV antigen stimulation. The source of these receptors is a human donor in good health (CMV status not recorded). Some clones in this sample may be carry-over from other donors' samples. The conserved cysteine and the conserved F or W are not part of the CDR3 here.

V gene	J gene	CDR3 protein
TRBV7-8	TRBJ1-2	ASSLELLDRGRGYT
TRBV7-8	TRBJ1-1	ASSLGTGTEAF
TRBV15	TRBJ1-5	ATSRERQGPEH
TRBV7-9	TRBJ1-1	ASSLGRGYTEAF
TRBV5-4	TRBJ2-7	ASSLDRESPYEQY
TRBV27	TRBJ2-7	ASSLMARGYEQY
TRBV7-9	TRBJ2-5	ASSSGDPGPKETQY
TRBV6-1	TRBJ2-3	ASSEFFSVGATDTQY
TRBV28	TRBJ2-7	ASSPEIPSSYEQY
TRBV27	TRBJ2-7	ASSFGDAYEQY
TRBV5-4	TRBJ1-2	ASSLAAGFNYGYT
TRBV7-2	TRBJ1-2	ASSLHESWPGQVTYGYT
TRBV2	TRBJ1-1	ASGETPGTGYLERTEAF
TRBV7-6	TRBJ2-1	ASSSERDEQF
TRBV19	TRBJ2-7	ASAPGGSYEQY
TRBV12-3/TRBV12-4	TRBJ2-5	ASSLSRDSQETQY
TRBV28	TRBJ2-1	ASSVAGLNEQF
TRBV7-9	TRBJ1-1	ASRSSQGTGGRGFEAF
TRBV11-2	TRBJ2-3	ASSLGGTGSRTDTQY
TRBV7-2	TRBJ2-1	ASSPSGANEQF
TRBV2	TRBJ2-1	ASMYLAGRYNEQF
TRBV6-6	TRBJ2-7	ASSSPTGHSFDEQY
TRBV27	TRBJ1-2	ASRAPGLFYGYT
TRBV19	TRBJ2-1	ASSTDSSSYNEQF
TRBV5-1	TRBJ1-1	ASSWGSSHTEAF
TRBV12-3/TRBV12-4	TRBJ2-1	ASSPLSGASYNEQF
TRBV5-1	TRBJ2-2	ASNWGTSGNTGELF
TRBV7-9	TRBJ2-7	ASSLVSGRSYEQY
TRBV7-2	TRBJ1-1	ASSPPTGGRAF
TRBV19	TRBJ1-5	ASSPGYSNQPQH